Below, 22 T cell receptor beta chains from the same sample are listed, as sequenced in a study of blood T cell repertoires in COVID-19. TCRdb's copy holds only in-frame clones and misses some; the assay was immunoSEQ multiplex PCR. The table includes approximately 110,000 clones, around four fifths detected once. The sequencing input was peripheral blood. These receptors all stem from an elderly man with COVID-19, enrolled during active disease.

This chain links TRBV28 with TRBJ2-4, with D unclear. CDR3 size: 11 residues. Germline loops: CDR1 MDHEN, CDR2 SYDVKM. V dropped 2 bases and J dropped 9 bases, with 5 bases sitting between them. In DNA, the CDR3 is TGTGCCAGCAGTTTACCGGGCATTCAGTACTTC. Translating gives CASSLPGIQYF.

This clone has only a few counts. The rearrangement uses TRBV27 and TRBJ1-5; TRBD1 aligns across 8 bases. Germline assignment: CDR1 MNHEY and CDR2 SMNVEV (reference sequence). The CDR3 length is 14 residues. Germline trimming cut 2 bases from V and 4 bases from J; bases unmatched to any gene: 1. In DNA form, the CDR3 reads TGTGCCAGCAGTTTAGGGACAGGAAATCAGCCCCAGCATTTT. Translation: CASSLGTGNQPQHF.

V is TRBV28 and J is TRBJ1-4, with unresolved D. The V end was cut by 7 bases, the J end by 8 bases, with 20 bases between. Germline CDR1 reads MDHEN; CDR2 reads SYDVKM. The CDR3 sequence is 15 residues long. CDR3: CASISPGLLGEKLFF. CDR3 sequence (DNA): TGTGCCAGCATCTCCCCCGGATTACTAGGGGAAAAACTGTTTTTT.

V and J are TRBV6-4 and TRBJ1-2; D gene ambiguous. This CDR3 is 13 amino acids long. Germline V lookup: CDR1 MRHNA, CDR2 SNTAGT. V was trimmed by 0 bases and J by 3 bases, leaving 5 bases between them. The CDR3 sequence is CASSDSLDYGYTF. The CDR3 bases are TGTGCCAGCAGTGACTCGTTAGACTATGGCTACACCTTC.

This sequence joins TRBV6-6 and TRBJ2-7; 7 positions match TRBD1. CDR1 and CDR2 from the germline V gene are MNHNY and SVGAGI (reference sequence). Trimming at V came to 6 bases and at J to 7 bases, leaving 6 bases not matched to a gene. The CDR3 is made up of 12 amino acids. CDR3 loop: CASSPDRDEQYF. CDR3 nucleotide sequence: TGTGCCAGCAGCCCCGACAGGGATGAGCAGTACTTC.

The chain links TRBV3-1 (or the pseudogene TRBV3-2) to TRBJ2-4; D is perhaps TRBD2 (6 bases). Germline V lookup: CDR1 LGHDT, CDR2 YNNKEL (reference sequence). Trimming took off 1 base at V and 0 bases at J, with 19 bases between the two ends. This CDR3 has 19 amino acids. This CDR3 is CASSQALFGGTPAKNIQYF. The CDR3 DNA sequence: TGTGCCAGCAGCCAAGCCCTATTTGGGGGGACTCCAGCCAAAAACATTCAGTACTTC.

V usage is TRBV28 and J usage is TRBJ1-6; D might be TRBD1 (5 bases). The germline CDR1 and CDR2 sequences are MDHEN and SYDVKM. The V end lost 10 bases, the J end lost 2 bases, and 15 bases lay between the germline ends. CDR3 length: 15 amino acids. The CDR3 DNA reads TGTGCCACCCAGGGCCCAGGGACCTATAATTCACCCCTCCACTTT. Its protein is CATQGPGTYNSPLHF.

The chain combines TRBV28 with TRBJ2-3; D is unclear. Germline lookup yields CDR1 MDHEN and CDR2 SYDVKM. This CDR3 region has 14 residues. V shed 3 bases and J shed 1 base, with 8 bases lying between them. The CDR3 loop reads CASSFLAGTDTQYF. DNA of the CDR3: TGTGCCAGCAGTTTTTTGGCGGGCACAGATACGCAGTATTTT.

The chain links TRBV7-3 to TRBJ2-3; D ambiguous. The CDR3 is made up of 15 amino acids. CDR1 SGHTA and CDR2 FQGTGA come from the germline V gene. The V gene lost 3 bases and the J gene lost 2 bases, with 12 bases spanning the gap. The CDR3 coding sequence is TGTGCCAGCAGCTTGTCGCAATGGGCCACAGATACGCAGTATTTT. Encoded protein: CASSLSQWATDTQYF.

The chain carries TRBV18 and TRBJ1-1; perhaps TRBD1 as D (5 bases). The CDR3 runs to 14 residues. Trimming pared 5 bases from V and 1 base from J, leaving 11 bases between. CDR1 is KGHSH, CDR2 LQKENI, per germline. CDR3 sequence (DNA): TGTGCCAGCTCAAGCGAAGGGGCGAACACTGAAGCTTTCTTT. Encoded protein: CASSSEGANTEAFF.

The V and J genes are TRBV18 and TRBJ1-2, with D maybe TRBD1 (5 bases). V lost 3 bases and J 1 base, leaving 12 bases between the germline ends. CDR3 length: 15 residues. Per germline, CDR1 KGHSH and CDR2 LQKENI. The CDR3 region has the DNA TGTGCCAGCTCACCCTCAGTGGGGGGTAACTATGGCTACACCTTC. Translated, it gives CASSPSVGGNYGYTF.

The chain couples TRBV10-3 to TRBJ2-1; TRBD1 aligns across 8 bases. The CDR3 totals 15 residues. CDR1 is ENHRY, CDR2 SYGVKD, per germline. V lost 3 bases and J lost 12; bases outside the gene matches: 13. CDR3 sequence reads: CAISDYNPQGAGQFF. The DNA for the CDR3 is TGTGCCATCAGTGATTATAACCCTCAGGGGGCAGGGCAGTTCTTC.

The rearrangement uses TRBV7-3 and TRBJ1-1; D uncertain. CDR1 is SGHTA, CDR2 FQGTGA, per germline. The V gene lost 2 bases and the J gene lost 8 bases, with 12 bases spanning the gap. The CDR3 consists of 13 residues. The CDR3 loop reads CASSLGRRLEAFF. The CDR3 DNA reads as TGTGCCAGCAGCTTAGGGCGCCGCCTGGAAGCTTTCTTT.

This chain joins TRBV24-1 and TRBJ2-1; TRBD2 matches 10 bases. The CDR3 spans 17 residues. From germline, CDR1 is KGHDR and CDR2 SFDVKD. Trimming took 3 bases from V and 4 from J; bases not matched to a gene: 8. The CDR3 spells CATSDHPSGSHYNEQFF. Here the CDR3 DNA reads TGTGCCACCAGTGATCATCCTAGCGGGAGTCATTACAATGAGCAGTTCTTC.

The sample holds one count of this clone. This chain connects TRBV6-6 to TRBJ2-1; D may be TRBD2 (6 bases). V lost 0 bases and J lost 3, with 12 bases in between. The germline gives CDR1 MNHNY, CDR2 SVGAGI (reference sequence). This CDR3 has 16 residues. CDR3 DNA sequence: TGTGCCAGCAGTTACTCGCTAGCGAGATACTACAATGAGCAGTTCTTC. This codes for CASSYSLARYYNEQFF.

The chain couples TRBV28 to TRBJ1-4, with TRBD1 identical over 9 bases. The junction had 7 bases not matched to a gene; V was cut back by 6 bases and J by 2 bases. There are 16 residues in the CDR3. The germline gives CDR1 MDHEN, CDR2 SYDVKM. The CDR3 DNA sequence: TGTGCCAGCAGCCGAAGGGGACAGGGCACTAATGAAAAACTGTTTTTT. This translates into CASSRRGQGTNEKLFF.

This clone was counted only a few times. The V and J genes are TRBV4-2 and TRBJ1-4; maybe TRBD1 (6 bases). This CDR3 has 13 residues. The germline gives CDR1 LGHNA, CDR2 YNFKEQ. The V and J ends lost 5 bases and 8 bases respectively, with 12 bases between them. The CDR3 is CASSKGESEKLFF. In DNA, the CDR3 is TGTGCCAGCAGCAAGGGGGAAAGCGAAAAACTGTTTTTT.

The CDR3 coding sequence is TGCGCCAGCAGCCAAGCTATAAGGGGAACTGAAGCTTTCTTT. Protein sequence: CASSQAIRGTEAFF. The rearrangement uses TRBV4-1 and TRBJ1-1, with D possibly being TRBD1 (5 bases). Between the trimmed V and J ends, which lost 1 base and 5 bases, there was a span of 11 bases. The V gene's germline CDR1 is MGHRA and CDR2 YSYEKL. CDR3 length: 14 amino acids.

The CDR3 region is CASSLPDRGRNTEAFF. The DNA of the CDR3 is TGTGCCAGCAGCTTACCGGACAGGGGCCGGAACACTGAAGCTTTCTTT. V is TRBV7-9 and J is TRBJ1-1; 9 nucleotides align to TRBD1. CDR3 size: 16 residues. Trimming removed 2 bases from V and 1 base from J; junction bases left unmatched: 5. Looked up from germline, CDR1 is SEHNR and CDR2 is FQNEAQ (reference sequence).

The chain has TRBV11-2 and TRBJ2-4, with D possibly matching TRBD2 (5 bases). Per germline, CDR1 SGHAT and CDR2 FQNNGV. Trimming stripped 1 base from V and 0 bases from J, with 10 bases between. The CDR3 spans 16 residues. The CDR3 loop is CASSLGFGLAKNIQYF. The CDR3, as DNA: TGTGCCAGCAGCTTAGGGTTTGGACTAGCCAAAAACATTCAGTACTTC.

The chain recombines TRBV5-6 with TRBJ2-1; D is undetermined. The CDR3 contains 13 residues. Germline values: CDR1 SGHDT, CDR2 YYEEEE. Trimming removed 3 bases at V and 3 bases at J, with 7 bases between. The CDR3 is CASSSLVYNEQFF. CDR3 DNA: TGTGCCAGCAGCTCCCTAGTCTACAATGAGCAGTTCTTC.

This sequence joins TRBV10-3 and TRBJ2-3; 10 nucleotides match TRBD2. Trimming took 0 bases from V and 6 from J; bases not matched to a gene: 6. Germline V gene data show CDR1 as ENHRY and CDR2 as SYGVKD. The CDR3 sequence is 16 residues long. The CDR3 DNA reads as TGTGCCATCAGTGAGTCAAGCGGGAGGGCCGGGGATACGCAGTATTTT. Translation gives CAISESSGRAGDTQYF.